These 27 T cell receptor beta chains originate from one sample sequenced in a study of blood T cell repertoires in COVID-19. Libraries were prepared by immunoSEQ multiplex PCR; TCRdb keeps only in-frame clonotypes and omits some of them. The sample carries about 410,000 clones, 86% recorded once. Sequenced sample: peripheral blood. These receptors all stem from a woman aged 30 to 39 with active or convalescent COVID-19.

This rearrangement joins TRBV3-1 (or the pseudogene TRBV3-2) to TRBJ2-7; 10 bases fit TRBD2. The CDR3 runs to 18 residues. CDR1 LGHDT and CDR2 YNNKEL come from the germline V gene (reference sequence). V shed 1 base, J shed 3 bases, and the junction held 12 bases outside the gene matches. CDR3 coding DNA: TGTGCCAGCAGCCAAGTAGGATGGACTAGCGGTTTATTCTACGAGCAGTACTTC. It translates to CASSQVGWTSGLFYEQYF.

The chain joins TRBV10-3 to TRBJ1-2; 8 nucleotides match TRBD1. V gave up 6 bases and J gave up 3 bases; unmatched junction bases: 9. Per germline, CDR1 ENHRY and CDR2 SYGVKD. The CDR3 consists of 15 residues. This chain's CDR3 is CAIRRTQGADYGYTF. The CDR3 DNA follows: TGTGCCATCAGGAGAACCCAGGGGGCCGACTATGGCTACACCTTC.

V usage is TRBV9 and J usage is TRBJ2-1; TRBD2 matches at 10 bases. Per the germline V gene, CDR1 is SGDLS and CDR2 is YYNGEE. V gave up 4 bases and J gave up 6 bases; unmatched junction bases: 7. The CDR3 loop spans 15 amino acids. CDR3: CASSIGLAEFNEQFF. The CDR3 DNA reads as TGTGCCAGCAGCATTGGACTAGCGGAATTCAATGAGCAGTTCTTC.

This sequence joins TRBV27 and TRBJ1-4; D unclear. CDR1 and CDR2 (germline): MNHEY, SMNVEV (reference sequence). The CDR3 is 16 residues long. The V end was cut by 3 bases, the J end by 5 bases, with 16 bases between. CDR3 loop: CASSFRGGSRNEKLFF. For the CDR3, the DNA is TGTGCCAGCAGTTTTCGGGGAGGGAGCAGGAATGAAAAACTGTTTTTT.

The rearrangement joins TRBV2 to TRBJ1-5; 11 nucleotides line up with TRBD1. With V trimmed by 6 bases and J by 2 bases, 3 bases remained unmatched. Germline V gene lookup returns CDR1 SNHLY and CDR2 FYNNEI. The CDR3 consists of 15 residues. This CDR3 is CASRADRGRNQPQHF. CDR3 nucleotides: TGTGCCAGCAGGGCGGACAGGGGGCGCAATCAGCCCCAGCATTTT.

V and J are TRBV2 and TRBJ2-7; TRBD1 might be the D (5 bases). Germline V gene sequence: CDR1 SNHLY, CDR2 FYNNEI. V gave up 6 bases and J gave up 0 bases, with 15 bases separating them. This CDR3 has 15 amino acids. The CDR3 nucleotides are TGTGCCAGCAGGCCCCGGGCAGGGCACTCCTACGAGCAGTACTTC. Translating gives CASRPRAGHSYEQYF. Together with reference TRBV2 and TRBJ2-7, the CDR3 gives the full variable domain: EPEVTQTPSHQVTQMGQEVILRCVPISNHLYFYWYRQILGQKVEFLVSFYNNEISEKSEIFDDQFSVERPDGSNFTLKIRSTKLEDSAMYFCASRPRAGHSYEQYFGPGTRLTVT.

This chain connects TRBV7-9 to TRBJ1-5, with D perhaps TRBD1 (6 bases). CDR3 length equals 14 residues. V lost 5 bases, J lost 5 bases, and 13 bases lay in between. CDR1 is SEHNR and CDR2 is FQNEAQ in the germline V gene (reference sequence). The CDR3 protein is CASSDRQADQPQHF. The CDR3 DNA is TGTGCCAGCAGCGACCGACAGGCCGATCAGCCCCAGCATTTT.

The chain carries TRBV28 and TRBJ2-1, with D perhaps matching TRBD1 (7 bases). Looked up from germline, CDR1 is MDHEN and CDR2 is SYDVKM. Deletions cut 4 bases from V and 7 bases from J, with 11 bases between. This CDR3 has 13 residues. The CDR3 DNA reads as TGTGCCAGCAGTTCACAGGGGAGGAATGAGCAGTTCTTC. Its protein product is CASSSQGRNEQFF.

The genes are TRBV27 and TRBJ1-2, with 11 bases matching TRBD1. This CDR3 is 15 amino acids long. Germline V gene sequence: CDR1 MNHEY, CDR2 SMNVEV (reference sequence). Trimming cost V 4 bases and J 4 bases; bases outside gene matches: 5. CDR3 residues: CASSSWDRGTYGYTF. In nucleotides, the CDR3 is TGTGCCAGCAGTTCTTGGGACAGGGGGACCTATGGCTACACCTTC.

The rearrangement uses TRBV27 and TRBJ2-3, with D maybe TRBD1 (6 bases). Trimming removed 5 bases from V and 5 bases from J, with 17 bases in between. The CDR3 is 15 residues long. Germline CDR1 reads MNHEY; CDR2 reads SMNVEV (reference sequence). The CDR3 bases are TGTGCCAGCAGTCGCCACCTCGGGACATTAGATACGCAGTATTTT. This translates into CASSRHLGTLDTQYF.

V is TRBV2 and J is TRBJ2-5; D possibly corresponds to TRBD1 (5 bases). The V end lost 3 bases, the J end lost 2 bases, and 7 bases lay between the germline ends. This CDR3 contains 13 residues. Germline V gene lookup returns CDR1 SNHLY and CDR2 FYNNEI. CDR3 sequence: CASSDREQETQYF. In DNA form, the CDR3 reads TGTGCCAGCAGTGACAGGGAACAAGAGACCCAGTACTTC. Combining the CDR3 with reference TRBV2 and TRBJ2-5 gives the whole variable domain EPEVTQTPSHQVTQMGQEVILRCVPISNHLYFYWYRQILGQKVEFLVSFYNNEISEKSEIFDDQFSVERPDGSNFTLKIRSTKLEDSAMYFCASSDREQETQYFGPGTRLLVL.

The chain uses TRBV6-5 and TRBJ1-1; the match to TRBD1 covers 9 bases. Germline trimming cut 11 bases from V and 6 bases from J; bases unmatched to any gene: 7. The CDR3 is 12 residues long. Germline CDR1 and CDR2: MNHEY and SVGAGI. CDR3 bases: TGTGCCTGTTACAGGGGGCCCTCTGAAGCTTTCTTT. It translates to CACYRGPSEAFF.

V usage is TRBV3-1 (or the pseudogene TRBV3-2) and J usage is TRBJ2-3, with 8 positions matching TRBD2. CDR1 LGHDT and CDR2 YNNKEL come from the germline V gene (reference sequence). V shed 3 bases, J shed 8 bases, and the junction held 4 bases outside the gene matches. The CDR3 has 13 residues. The CDR3 sequence is CASSQETSATQYF. The CDR3 nucleotides read TGTGCCAGCAGCCAGGAGACTAGCGCTACGCAGTATTTT.

The V call is TRBV5-6, the J call TRBJ1-6, with D hard to call. Trimming pared 5 bases from V and 9 bases from J, leaving 18 bases between. CDR1 is SGHDT and CDR2 is YYEEEE in the germline V gene. CDR3 length equals 15 residues. CDR3 region: CASRWGDEGLSPLHF. The CDR3 region has the DNA TGTGCCAGCAGATGGGGAGACGAAGGTCTTTCACCCCTCCACTTT.

The chain employs TRBV10-2 and TRBJ1-1, with 9 positions matching TRBD1. This CDR3 region has 14 residues. J was trimmed by 4 bases and V by 7 bases; bases with no gene match: 7. Per the germline V gene, CDR1 is WSHSY and CDR2 is SAAADI. This chain's CDR3 is CASIGQGRSTEAFF. The CDR3 nucleotides are TGCGCCAGCATAGGACAGGGGAGGAGCACTGAAGCTTTCTTT.

The chain is built from TRBV5-6 and TRBJ1-4, with 12 positions matching TRBD1. V lost 3 bases and J lost 6; bases outside the gene matches: 6. This CDR3 contains 16 residues. Looked up from germline, CDR1 is SGHDT and CDR2 is YYEEEE. CDR3 sequence: CASSWGQGARDEKLFF. For the CDR3, the DNA is TGTGCCAGCAGCTGGGGACAGGGGGCACGGGATGAAAAACTGTTTTTT.

A note on this clone: This same CDR3 is encoded by further DNA sequences in the sample. The chain has TRBV3-1 (or the pseudogene TRBV3-2) and TRBJ1-6; 8 bases are a match to TRBD1. Germline CDR1 is LGHDT and CDR2 is YNNKEL (reference sequence). The CDR3 has 14 amino acids. Germline trimming cut 3 bases from V and 6 bases from J; bases unmatched to any gene: 1. The CDR3 DNA reads as TGTGCCAGCAGCCAGGGACAGGTTAATTCACCCCTCCACTTT. As protein: CASSQGQVNSPLHF.

The chain has TRBV4-2 and TRBJ2-2; TRBD2 agrees at 12 bases. Germline CDR1 is LGHNA and CDR2 is YNFKEQ. The CDR3 contains 16 residues. V lost 4 bases and J lost 1; bases outside the gene matches: 1. In DNA, the CDR3 is TGTGCCAGCAGCCGACTAGCGGGAGAGAACACCGGGGAGCTGTTTTTT. It translates to CASSRLAGENTGELFF.

The chain couples TRBV9 to TRBJ2-5; D may be TRBD1 (6 bases). The CDR3 is 15 amino acids. V lost 0 bases, J lost 5 bases, and 14 bases lay in between. CDR1 and CDR2 from the germline V gene are SGDLS and YYNGEE. Written as DNA, the CDR3 is TGTGCCAGCAGCGTAGGCCAGGGGTCGTTGGAGACCCAGTACTTC. It codes for CASSVGQGSLETQYF.

The chain recombines TRBV9 with TRBJ1-2, with TRBD1 as a possible D gene (5 bases). The CDR3 is made up of 13 amino acids. Germline V gene sequence: CDR1 SGDLS, CDR2 YYNGEE. Trimming removed 2 bases from V and 7 bases from J, with 12 bases in between. The CDR3 sequence is CASSVLGGVGYTF. CDR3 bases: TGTGCCAGCAGCGTCCTTGGGGGGGTTGGCTACACCTTC.

This chain joins TRBV5-5 and TRBJ2-3; TRBD1 aligns across 8 bases. Germline V lookup: CDR1 SGHKS, CDR2 YYEKEE (reference sequence). This CDR3 contains 16 residues. V lost 4 bases to trimming and J lost 3 bases; unmatched junction nucleotides: 10. The CDR3, as DNA: TGTGCCAGCAGCCCCGGACAGGGACGCTTGACAGATACGCAGTATTTT. It is translated as CASSPGQGRLTDTQYF. The full variable domain, in which reference TRBV5-5 and TRBJ2-3 provide the parts outside the CDR3, is DAGVTQSPTHLIKTRGQQVTLRCSPISGHKSVSWYQQVLGQGPQFIFQYYEKEERGRGNFPDRFSARQFPNYSSELNVNALLLGDSALYLCASSPGQGRLTDTQYFGPGTRLTVL.

V is TRBV19 and J is TRBJ2-7, with D unclear. Trimming pared 4 bases from V and 2 bases from J, leaving 9 bases between. The CDR3 has 13 residues. Germline CDR1 LNHDA, CDR2 SQIVND (reference sequence). The CDR3 DNA reads as TGTGCCAGTAGTACACGACAAGCCTACGAGCAGTACTTC. Encoded protein: CASSTRQAYEQYF.

V gene TRBV5-6 combines with J gene TRBJ1-2; no firm D call. Deletions cut 0 bases from V and 8 bases from J, with 17 bases between. The V gene's germline CDR1 is SGHDT and CDR2 YYEEEE. CDR3 length: 15 amino acids. The CDR3 is CASSLGHVLVVGYTF. The CDR3 DNA reads as TGTGCCAGCAGCTTGGGACACGTTCTTGTAGTCGGCTACACCTTC.

V and J are TRBV30 and TRBJ1-2, with 10 nucleotides matching TRBD1. The CDR3 runs to 18 residues. Germline V gene lookup returns CDR1 GTSNPN and CDR2 SVGIG (reference sequence). With V trimmed by 3 bases and J by 1 base, 14 bases remained unmatched. The CDR3 nucleotides read TGTGCCTGGAGAAGTCCCGGGACAGGGGACCTTCTTAACTATGGCTACACCTTC. It encodes CAWRSPGTGDLLNYGYTF.

The V gene is TRBV6-5, the J gene TRBJ2-2, with 14 positions matching TRBD2. V shed 2 bases, J shed 8 bases, and the junction held 4 bases outside the gene matches. The germline V gene encodes CDR1 MNHEY and CDR2 SVGAGI. The CDR3 totals 16 residues. CDR3 sequence (DNA): TGTGCCAGCAGTTACGGACTAGCGGGGGGATCTGGGGAGCTGTTTTTT. Amino acids: CASSYGLAGGSGELFF.

V and J are TRBV5-6 and TRBJ2-7; 8 nucleotides agree with TRBD1. The CDR3 is made up of 13 amino acids. The J segment lost 7 bases and the V segment lost 3 bases, leaving 6 bases of the junction unmatched. CDR1 is SGHDT and CDR2 is YYEEEE in the germline V gene. The CDR3 here is CASSSGQGGEQYF. In DNA form, the CDR3 reads TGTGCCAGCAGCTCTGGACAGGGTGGAGAGCAGTACTTC. Supplemented by reference TRBV5-6 and TRBJ2-7, the full variable domain reads DAGVTQSPTHLIKTRGQQVTLRCSPKSGHDTVSWYQQALGQGPQFIFQYYEEEERQRGNFPDRFSGHQFPNYSSELNVNALLLGDSALYLCASSSGQGGEQYFGPGTRLTVT.

The gene calls are TRBV6-5 and TRBJ2-7, with 7 bases matching TRBD1. From germline, CDR1 is MNHEY and CDR2 SVGAGI. This CDR3 region has 14 residues. Trimming removed 6 bases from V and 6 bases from J; junction bases left unmatched: 11. CDR3 sequence (DNA): TGTGCCAGCAGGGGGACAGTATCCTTGGGCGAGCAGTACTTC. It is translated as CASRGTVSLGEQYF.